What follows describes a single TCR beta chain. This record belongs to a study of radiation and T cells in renal cell carcinoma. About the study: Nephrectomy followed 15 Gy stereotactic body radiation by 4 weeks.

CDR1 is SGHTA, CDR2 FQGNSA, per germline. The CDR3 is 15 amino acids. Between the trimmed V and J ends, which lost 2 bases and 0 bases, there was a span of 9 bases. As to time point: baseline pretreatment blood. Treatment: 15 Gy SBRT to primary tumor, nephrectomy 4 weeks later. The tumor was a clear cell renal cell carcinoma. TCRdb's table, derived via immunoSEQ multiplex PCR, lists solely in-frame clones and lacks some. The sample holds 150,000 or so clones, around 89% seen once. This clonotype was obtained from a woman aged 70-85 years with renal cell carcinoma. The sequencing used blood, collected from a patient whose treatment included radiotherapy and nephrectomy. The chain is built from TRBV7-2 and TRBJ2-3; the D call may be TRBD1 or TRBD2 (5 bases each). The CDR3 reads CASSLRGGSTDTQYF. The CDR3 DNA sequence: TGTGCCAGCAGCTTAAGGGGCGGGAGCACAGATACGCAGTATTTT. Variable domain in full (rest from reference TRBV7-2 and TRBJ2-3): GAGVSQSPSNKVTEKGKDVELRCDPISGHTALYWYRQSLGQGLEFLIYFQGNSAPDKSGLPSDRFSAERTGGSVSTLTIQRTQQEDSAVYLCASSLRGGSTDTQYFGPGTRLTVL.